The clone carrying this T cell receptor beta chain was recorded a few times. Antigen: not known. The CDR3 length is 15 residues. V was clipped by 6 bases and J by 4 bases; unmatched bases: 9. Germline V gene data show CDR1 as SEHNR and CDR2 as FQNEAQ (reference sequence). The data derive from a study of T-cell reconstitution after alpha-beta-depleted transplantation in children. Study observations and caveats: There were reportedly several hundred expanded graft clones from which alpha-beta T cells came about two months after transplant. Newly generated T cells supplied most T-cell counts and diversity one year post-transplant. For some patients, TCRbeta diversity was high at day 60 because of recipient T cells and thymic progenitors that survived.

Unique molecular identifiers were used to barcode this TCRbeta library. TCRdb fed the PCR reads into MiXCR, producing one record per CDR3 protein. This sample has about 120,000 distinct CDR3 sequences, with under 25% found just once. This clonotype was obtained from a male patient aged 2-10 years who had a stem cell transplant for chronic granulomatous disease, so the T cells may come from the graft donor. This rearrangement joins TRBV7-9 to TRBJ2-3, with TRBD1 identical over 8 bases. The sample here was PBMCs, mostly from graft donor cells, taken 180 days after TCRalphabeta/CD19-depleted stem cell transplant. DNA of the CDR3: TGTGCCAGCAGTCGAGCAGGGGGCGTGGCAGATACGCAGTATTTT. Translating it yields CASSRAGGVADTQYF. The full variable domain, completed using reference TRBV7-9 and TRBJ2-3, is DTGVSQNPRHKITKRGQNVTFRCDPISEHNRLYWYRQTLGQGPEFLTYFQNEAQLEKSRLLSDRFSAERPKGSFSTLEIQRTEQGDSAMYLCASSRAGGVADTQYFGPGTRLTVL.